Listed below are T cell receptor beta chains from one sample, sequenced in a study of radiation and T cells in renal cell carcinoma. Sequenced by immunoSEQ multiplex PCR; TCRdb stores in-frame clones only, minus some. The sample lists tens of thousands of clones, 58% occurring once. Source: tumor tissue, taken from a patient whose treatment was nephrectomy without radiotherapy. The receptors here all came from a man aged 40-50 years with renal cell carcinoma. The CDR3 runs from the conserved cysteine through the conserved F or W. D genes are given only for firm matches. Clone size, where shown, is once, few, many, or a class for clones that have expanded.

D | J | size | V | DNA | CDR3
. | TRBJ2-7 | . | TRBV5-5 | TGTGCCAGCAGTTTCACAGGGACCGCCTACGAGCAGTACTTC | CASSFTGTAYEQYF
. | TRBJ2-7 | . | TRBV7-9 | TGTGCCAGCAGCTTACGGAGTCGTGGAGGGTGGGACGAGCAGTACTTC | CASSLRSRGGWDEQYF
TRBD2 | TRBJ2-5 | . | TRBV30 | TGTGCCTGGAGTACCGGGACTAGCTACGGGACCCAGTACTTC | CAWSTGTSYGTQYF
. | TRBJ1-6 | . | TRBV29-1 | TGCAGCGCCAAGGACGGGCTAAATTCACCCCTCCACTTT | CSAKDGLNSPLHF
TRBD2 | TRBJ2-2 | . | TRBV14 | TGTGCCAGCAGCCGGTTGACTAGCGGGAGAGGATTAGGGGAGCTGTTTTTT | CASSRLTSGRGLGELFF
. | TRBJ1-1 | . | TRBV6-5 | TGTGCCAGCAGTTACTATGGGAAAGGAAACACTGAAGCTTTCTTT | CASSYYGKGNTEAFF
TRBD1 | TRBJ1-2 | once | TRBV29-1 | TGCAGCGTTGAAATGCGGACAGGGATGGGCTACACCTTC | CSVEMRTGMGYTF
. | TRBJ2-4 | . | TRBV5-6 | TGTGCCAGCAGCTTGTGGGCCAAAAACATTCAGTACTTC | CASSLWAKNIQYF
. | TRBJ1-1 | . | TRBV7-8 | TGTGCCAGCAGCCCTAGCGGGGTACTAAACACTGAAGCTTTCTTT | CASSPSGVLNTEAFF
. | TRBJ2-7 | . | TRBV21-1 | TGTGCCAGCAGCCACCGGGACAGAACCTACGAGCAGTACTTC | CASSHRDRTYEQYF
. | TRBJ1-4 | few | TRBV9 | TGTGCCAGCAGCGTTGGGGCGAGTCATGAAAAACTGTTTTTT | CASSVGASHEKLFF
TRBD1 | TRBJ1-1 | . | TRBV5-6 | TGTGCCAGCAGCTTGGGGCCAGGGGGACCTGAAGCTTTCTTT | CASSLGPGGPEAFF
. | TRBJ1-5 | few | TRBV7-9 | TGTGCCAGCAGCTTAGGGGACACTTATAGCAATCAGCCCCAGCATTTT | CASSLGDTYSNQPQHF
. | TRBJ1-3 | . | TRBV13 | TGTGCCAGCAGCTTAAGAGGGGGTGGAAACACCATATATTTT | CASSLRGGGNTIYF
TRBD2 | TRBJ2-5 | . | TRBV11-2 | TGTGCCAGCAGCGCCGGGACTAACAAAGAGACCCAGTACTTC | CASSAGTNKETQYF
. | TRBJ1-2 | few | TRBV7-8 | TGTGCCAGCAGCCCCCTGGGGTACTATGGCTACACCTTC | CASSPLGYYGYTF
. | TRBJ1-2 | . | TRBV18 | TGTGCCAGCTCACCCCCAGCGGCAGCAGGGGCGTCTAACTATGGCTACACCTTC | CASSPPAAAGASNYGYTF
TRBD2 | TRBJ2-3 | . | TRBV9 | TGTGCCAGCAGCGTAGGGGGAACTAGCGGGAGGCGACACACAGATACGCAGTATTTT | CASSVGGTSGRRHTDTQYF
TRBD1 | TRBJ1-6 | few | TRBV19 | TGTGCCAGTAGTTCAACCGGGACAGTCTATTCACCCCTCCACTTT | CASSSTGTVYSPLHF
TRBD1 | TRBJ1-1 | . | TRBV19 | TGTGCCAGTAGTCCCCTCCGGGGGACAGGGGGCTTGAGGAACACTGAAGCTTTCTTT | CASSPLRGTGGLRNTEAFF
. | TRBJ1-5 | few | TRBV28 | TGTGCCAGCATCCTCAGGGGCCGGAGCAATCAGCCCCAGCATTTT | CASILRGRSNQPQHF
. | TRBJ2-1 | . | TRBV5-8 | TGTGCCAGCACCCGGACTCGCAATGAGCAGTTCTTC | CASTRTRNEQFF
. | TRBJ2-5 | few | TRBV7-9 | TGTGCCAGCAGCCGGACGGTTCAAGAGACCCAGTACTTC | CASSRTVQETQYF
TRBD1 | TRBJ1-5 | . | TRBV2 | TGTGCCAGCAGAGACAGGGTTATAGGTCAGCCCCAGCATTTT | CASRDRVIGQPQHF
TRBD1 | TRBJ2-7 | few | TRBV5-1 | TGCGCCAGCAGTCCCAGAGGGGACAGGGGGCGCGAGCAGTACTTC | CASSPRGDRGREQYF
. | TRBJ1-1 | . | TRBV18 | TGTGCCAGCTCAATTTCGGAGTTGGACACTGAAGCTTTCTTT | CASSISELDTEAFF
TRBD1 | TRBJ2-2 | . | TRBV6-1 | TGTGCCAGCGGGACAGGCCCGAACACCGGGGAGCTGTTTTTT | CASGTGPNTGELFF
. | TRBJ2-1 | . | TRBV5-6 | TGTGCCAGCAGCTTGGGGGCTAGCGCGAAATACAATGAGCAGTTCTTC | CASSLGASAKYNEQFF
TRBD1 | TRBJ1-3 | . | TRBV10-3 | TGTGCCTCCGGGACAGGCCCAAGGGGAAACACCATATATTTT | CASGTGPRGNTIYF
. | TRBJ2-7 | . | TRBV10-3 | TGTGCCATCAGTGGACCGGACAGCTCCTACGAGCAGTACTTC | CAISGPDSSYEQYF